This T cell receptor (beta chain) comes out of a study of shared T cell receptors in the human thymus. Trimming left V 7 bases short and J 6 bases short, with 8 bases between. In germline, CDR1 is SGHKS, CDR2 YYEKEE (reference sequence). The CDR3 spans 12 residues. TCRdb keeps only in-frame clones here, not all; method: immunoSEQ multiplex PCR. The sample records 600,000 to 900,000 clones, 75% to 90% being singletons. These data also featured in a second study, about human thymus T cells. As that study records: Serving as donors were healthy Finnish infants, each of whom was having open corrective surgery for congenital heart defects. Resections from corrective heart surgery provided thymus tissue. Both thymic and peripheral blood repertoires showed apparently biased V and J usage.

Source material: thymocytes. The V gene is TRBV5-5, the J gene TRBJ1-6, with D unresolved. The receptor comes from a girl under three years old with a congenital heart defect. The chain's CDR3 is CASGERNSPLHF. CDR3 nucleotides: TGTGCCAGCGGCGAGCGTAATTCACCCCTCCACTTT. Drawing the rest from reference TRBV5-5 and TRBJ1-6, the complete variable domain is DAGVTQSPTHLIKTRGQQVTLRCSPISGHKSVSWYQQVLGQGPQFIFQYYEKEERGRGNFPDRFSARQFPNYSSELNVNALLLGDSALYLCASGERNSPLHFGNGTRLTVT.